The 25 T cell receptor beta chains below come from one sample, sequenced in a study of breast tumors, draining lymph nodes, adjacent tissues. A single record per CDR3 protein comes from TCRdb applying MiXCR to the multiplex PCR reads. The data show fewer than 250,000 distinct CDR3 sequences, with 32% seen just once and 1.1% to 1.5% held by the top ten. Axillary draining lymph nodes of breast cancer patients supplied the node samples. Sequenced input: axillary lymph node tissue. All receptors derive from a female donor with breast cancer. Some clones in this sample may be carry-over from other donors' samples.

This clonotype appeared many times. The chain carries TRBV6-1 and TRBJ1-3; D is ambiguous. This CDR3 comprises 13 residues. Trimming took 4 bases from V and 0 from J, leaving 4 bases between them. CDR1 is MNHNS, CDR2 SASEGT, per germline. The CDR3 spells CASSGDSGNTIYF. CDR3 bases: TGTGCCAGCAGTGGGGACTCTGGAAACACCATATATTTT.

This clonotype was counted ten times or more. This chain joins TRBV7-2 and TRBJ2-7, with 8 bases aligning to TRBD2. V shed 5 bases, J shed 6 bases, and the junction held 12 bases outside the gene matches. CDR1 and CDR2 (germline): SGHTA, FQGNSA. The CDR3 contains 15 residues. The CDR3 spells CASSPLGTSRSEQYF. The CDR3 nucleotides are TGTGCCAGCAGCCCGCTAGGGACTAGTAGGAGCGAGCAGTACTTC.

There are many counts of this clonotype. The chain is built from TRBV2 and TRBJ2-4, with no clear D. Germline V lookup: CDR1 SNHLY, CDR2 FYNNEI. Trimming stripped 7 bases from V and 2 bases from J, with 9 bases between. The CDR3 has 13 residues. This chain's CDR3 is CASISVTKNIQYF. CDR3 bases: TGTGCCAGCATTTCCGTCACCAAAAACATTCAGTACTTC.

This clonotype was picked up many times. The CDR3 loop is CASSQRAESSYNEQFF. The CDR3 DNA follows: TGTGCCAGCAGCCAAAGGGCGGAGAGCTCCTACAATGAGCAGTTCTTC. The rearrangement uses TRBV14 and TRBJ2-1; no reliable D call. Germline CDR1 SGHDN, CDR2 FVKESK. Trimming removed 2 bases from V and 0 bases from J, with 11 bases in between. The CDR3 length is 16 residues.

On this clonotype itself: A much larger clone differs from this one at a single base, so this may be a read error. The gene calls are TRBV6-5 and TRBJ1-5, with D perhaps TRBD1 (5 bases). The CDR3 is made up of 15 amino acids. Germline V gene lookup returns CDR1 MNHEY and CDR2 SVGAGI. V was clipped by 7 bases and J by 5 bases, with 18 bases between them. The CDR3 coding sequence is TGTGCCAGCACACCGGGACCCGGGAGGGATCAGCCCCAGCATTTT. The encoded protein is CASTPGPGRDQPQHF.

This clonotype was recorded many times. CDR3 sequence: CASSLGAYSNQPQHF. DNA for the CDR3: TGTGCCAGCAGCTTAGGGGCCTATAGCAATCAGCCCCAGCATTTT. J is TRBJ1-5 and V is TRBV5-6; a weak D match, TRBD1 (5 bases). Trimming left V 2 bases short and J 0 bases short, with 9 bases between. Germline CDR1 reads SGHDT; CDR2 reads YYEEEE. The CDR3 is 15 amino acids.

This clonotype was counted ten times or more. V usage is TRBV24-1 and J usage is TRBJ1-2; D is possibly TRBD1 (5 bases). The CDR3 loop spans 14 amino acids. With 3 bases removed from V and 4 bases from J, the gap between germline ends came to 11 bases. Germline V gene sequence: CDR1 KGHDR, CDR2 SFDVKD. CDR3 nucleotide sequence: TGTGCCACCAGTGATCCGACAGAGTCCTATGGCTACACCTTC. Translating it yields CATSDPTESYGYTF.

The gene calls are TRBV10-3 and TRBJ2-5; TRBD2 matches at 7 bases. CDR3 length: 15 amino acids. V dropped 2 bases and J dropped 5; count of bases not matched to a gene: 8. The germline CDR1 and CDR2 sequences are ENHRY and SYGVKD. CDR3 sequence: CAISEGRTRGETQYF. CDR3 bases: TGTGCCATCAGTGAGGGGAGGACTAGAGGGGAGACCCAGTACTTC.

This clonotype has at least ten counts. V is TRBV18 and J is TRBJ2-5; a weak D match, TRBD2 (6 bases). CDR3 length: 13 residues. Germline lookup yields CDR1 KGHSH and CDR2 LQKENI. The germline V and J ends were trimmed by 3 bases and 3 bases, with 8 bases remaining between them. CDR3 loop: CASSPGGKETQYF. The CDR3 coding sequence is TGTGCCAGCTCACCTGGAGGGAAAGAGACCCAGTACTTC.

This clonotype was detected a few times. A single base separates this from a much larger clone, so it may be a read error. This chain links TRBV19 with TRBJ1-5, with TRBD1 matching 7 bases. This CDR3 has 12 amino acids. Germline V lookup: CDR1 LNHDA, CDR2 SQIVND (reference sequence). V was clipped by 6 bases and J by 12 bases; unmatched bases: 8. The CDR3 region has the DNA TGTGCCAGTAGCGGGCACAGGGGACTCCAGCATTTT. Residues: CASSGHRGLQHF. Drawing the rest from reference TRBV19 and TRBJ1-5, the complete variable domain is DGGITQSPKYLFRKEGQNVTLSCEQNLNHDAMYWYRQDPGQGLRLIYYSQIVNDFQKGDIAEGYSVSREKKESFPLTVTSAQKNPTAFYLCASSGHRGLQHFGDGTRLSIL.

CDR3 nucleotide sequence: TGTGCCAGCAGTGCCCCAAGCGCCTCCCAAGAGACCCAGTACTTC. Encoded protein: CASSAPSASQETQYF. V gene TRBV25-1 combines with J gene TRBJ2-5, with D hard to call. The CDR3 loop spans 15 amino acids. Germline lookup yields CDR1 MGHDK and CDR2 SYGVNS. V was trimmed by 4 bases and J by 1 base, leaving 13 bases between them.

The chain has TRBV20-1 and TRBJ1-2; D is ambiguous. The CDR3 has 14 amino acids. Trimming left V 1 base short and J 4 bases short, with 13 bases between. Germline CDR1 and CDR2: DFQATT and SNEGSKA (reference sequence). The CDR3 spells CSARVLAEPYGYTF. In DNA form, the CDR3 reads TGCAGTGCTAGAGTACTAGCGGAGCCCTATGGCTACACCTTC.

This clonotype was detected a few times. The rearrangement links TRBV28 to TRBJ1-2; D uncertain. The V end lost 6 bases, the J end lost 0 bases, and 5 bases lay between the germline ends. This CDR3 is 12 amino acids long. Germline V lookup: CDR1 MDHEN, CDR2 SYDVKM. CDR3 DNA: TGTGCCAGCAGCGTAACTAACTATGGCTACACCTTC. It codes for CASSVTNYGYTF.

The CDR3 sequence is CASSFQQGQFF. The DNA of the CDR3 is TGTGCCAGCAGTTTTCAACAGGGGCAGTTCTTC. V and J are TRBV28 and TRBJ2-1, with D tentatively TRBD1 (6 bases). The V end was cut by 3 bases, the J end by 12 bases, with 9 bases between. CDR3 length: 11 residues. Germline lookup yields CDR1 MDHEN and CDR2 SYDVKM.

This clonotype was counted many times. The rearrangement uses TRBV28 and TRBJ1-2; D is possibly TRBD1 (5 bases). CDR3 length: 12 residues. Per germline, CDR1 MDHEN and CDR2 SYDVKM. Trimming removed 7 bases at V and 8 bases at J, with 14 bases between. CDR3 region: CASTRLGDGYTF. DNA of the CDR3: TGTGCCAGCACCCGATTAGGGGACGGCTACACCTTC.

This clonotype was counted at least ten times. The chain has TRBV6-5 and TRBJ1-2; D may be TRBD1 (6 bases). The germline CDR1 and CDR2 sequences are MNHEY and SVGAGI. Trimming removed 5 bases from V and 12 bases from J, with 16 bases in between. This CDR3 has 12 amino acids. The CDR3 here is CASSPPGHFNTF. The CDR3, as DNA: TGTGCCAGCAGTCCCCCGGGACATTTTAACACCTTC.

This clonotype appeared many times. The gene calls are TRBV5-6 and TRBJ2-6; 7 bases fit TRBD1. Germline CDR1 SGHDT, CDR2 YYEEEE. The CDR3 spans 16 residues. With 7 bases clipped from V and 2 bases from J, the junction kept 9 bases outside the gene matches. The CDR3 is CASSRQGIAGANVLTF. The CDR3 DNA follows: TGTGCCAGCTCGAGACAGGGTATCGCTGGGGCCAACGTCCTGACTTTC. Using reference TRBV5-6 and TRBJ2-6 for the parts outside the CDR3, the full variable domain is DAGVTQSPTHLIKTRGQQVTLRCSPKSGHDTVSWYQQALGQGPQFIFQYYEEEERQRGNFPDRFSGHQFPNYSSELNVNALLLGDSALYLCASSRQGIAGANVLTFGAGSRLTVL.

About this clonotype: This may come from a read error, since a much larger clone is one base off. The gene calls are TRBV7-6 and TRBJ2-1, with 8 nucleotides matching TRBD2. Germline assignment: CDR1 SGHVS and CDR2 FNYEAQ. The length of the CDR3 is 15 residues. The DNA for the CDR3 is TGTGCCAGCAGCTTAGAGGGGCTAGCGGGCAATGAGCAGCTCTTC. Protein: CASSLEGLAGNEQLF.

The CDR3 loop is CASSLVGGVQPQHF. In DNA form, the CDR3 reads TGCGCCAGCAGCTTGGTGGGGGGAGTTCAGCCCCAGCATTTT. The gene calls are TRBV5-1 and TRBJ1-5; D is possibly TRBD1 (5 bases). CDR3 length: 14 amino acids. Between the trimmed V and J ends, which lost 0 bases and 6 bases, there was a span of 10 bases. Germline-derived CDR1 and CDR2 are SGHRS and YFSETQ.

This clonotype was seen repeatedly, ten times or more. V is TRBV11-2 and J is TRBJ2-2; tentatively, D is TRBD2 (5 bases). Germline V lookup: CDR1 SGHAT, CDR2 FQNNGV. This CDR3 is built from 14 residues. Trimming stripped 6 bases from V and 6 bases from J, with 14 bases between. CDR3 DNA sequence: TGTGCCAGCAGGGGGATTAGCGAGGCCGGGGAGCTGTTTTTT. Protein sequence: CASRGISEAGELFF.

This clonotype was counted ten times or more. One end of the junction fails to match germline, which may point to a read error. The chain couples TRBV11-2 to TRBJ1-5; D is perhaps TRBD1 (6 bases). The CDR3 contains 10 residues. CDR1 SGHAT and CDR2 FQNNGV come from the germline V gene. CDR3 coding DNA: TGTGCCAGCAGCCCCCGGACAGTAATCTTT. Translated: CASSPRTVIF.

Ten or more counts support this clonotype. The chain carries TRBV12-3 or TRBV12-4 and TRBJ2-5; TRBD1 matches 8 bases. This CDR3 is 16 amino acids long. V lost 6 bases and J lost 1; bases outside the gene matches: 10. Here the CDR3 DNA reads TGTGCCAGCAGCCGTAGGGGGACAGGCCTCCAAGAGACCCAGTACTTC. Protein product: CASSRRGTGLQETQYF.

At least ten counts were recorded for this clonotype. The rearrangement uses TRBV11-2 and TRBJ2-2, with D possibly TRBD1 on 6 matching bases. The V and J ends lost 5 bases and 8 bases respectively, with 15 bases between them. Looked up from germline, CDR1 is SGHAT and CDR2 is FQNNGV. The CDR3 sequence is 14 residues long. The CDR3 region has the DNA TGTGCCAGCAGCCCCAACAGGGCTTCGGGGGAGCTGTTTTTT. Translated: CASSPNRASGELFF.

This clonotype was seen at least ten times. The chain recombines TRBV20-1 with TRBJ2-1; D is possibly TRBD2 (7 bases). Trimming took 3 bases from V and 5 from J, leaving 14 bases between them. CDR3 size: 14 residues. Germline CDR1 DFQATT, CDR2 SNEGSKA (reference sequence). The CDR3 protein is CSASHREGHNEQFF. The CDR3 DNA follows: TGCAGTGCTAGCCACAGGGAGGGCCACAATGAGCAGTTCTTC.

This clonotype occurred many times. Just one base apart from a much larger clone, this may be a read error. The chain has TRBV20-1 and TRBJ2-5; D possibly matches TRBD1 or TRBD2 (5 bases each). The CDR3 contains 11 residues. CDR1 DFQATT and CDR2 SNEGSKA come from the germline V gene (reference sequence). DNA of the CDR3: TGCAGTGGGGTTTTAGGGGAGACCCAGTCCTTC. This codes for CSGVLGETQSF.